This TCR beta chain was recovered during a study of control samples from healthy donors and cancer patients. The V gene end was trimmed by 6 bases and the J gene end by 2 bases; junction bases not matched to a gene: 6. This CDR3 comprises 15 residues. Germline V gene sequence: CDR1 MGHRA, CDR2 YSYEKL. Sequenced by immunoSEQ multiplex PCR; TCRdb stores in-frame clones only, minus some. The table includes about 140,000 clones, about nine tenths detected once. The chain recombines TRBV4-1 with TRBJ2-2, with TRBD2 matching over 7 bases. Material: blood. The receptor comes from a man under 40 in good health. The DNA for the CDR3 is TGCGCCAGCAGTCCGGGACTACTTAACACCGGGGAGCTGTTTTTT. Protein product: CASSPGLLNTGELFF.